The 9 T cell receptor beta chains below were found in one sample sequenced in a study of spatial heterogeneity in lung cancer. Time point defined: sample taken at primary tumor resection. TCRdb analysed the 5' RACE reads with MiXCR anew, one entry per CDR3 protein. Among just under 95,000 distinct CDR3 sequences, roughly 12% were seen once, and the ten largest hold approximately 39%. Source: PBMCs, taken at surgery. All receptors come from a male donor with early-stage non-small cell lung cancer.

This clonotype was detected many times. V and J are TRBV24-1 and TRBJ2-1, with 11 bases that match TRBD2. V was clipped by 3 bases and J by 8 bases; unmatched bases: 11. Germline CDR1 is KGHDR and CDR2 is SFDVKD. The CDR3 length is 17 residues. The CDR3 region has the DNA TGTGCCACCAGTGATCCCATGACTAGCGGGGTTCCAGATGAGCAGTTCTTC. This codes for CATSDPMTSGVPDEQFF.

V usage is TRBV20-1 and J usage is TRBJ1-5; possibly TRBD1 for D (5 bases). Germline assignment: CDR1 DFQATT and CDR2 SNEGSKA (reference sequence). This CDR3 has 13 amino acids. V was trimmed by 5 bases and J by 2 bases, leaving 10 bases between them. CDR3 region: CSAVIRGNQPQHF. For the CDR3, the DNA is TGCAGTGCTGTTATCAGGGGCAATCAGCCCCAGCATTTT.

The table lists this clonotype with many counts. This rearrangement joins TRBV12-3 or TRBV12-4 to TRBJ1-5, with 8 bases that match TRBD1. This CDR3 has 15 residues. V lost 6 bases and J lost 2; bases outside the gene matches: 6. The CDR3 nucleotides are TGTGCCAGCAGCCCTGGACAGGGAGGCAATCAGCCCCAGCATTTT. This gives the protein CASSPGQGGNQPQHF.

The table lists this clonotype with a few counts. V and J are TRBV12-3 or TRBV12-4 and TRBJ2-5; 10 bases agree with TRBD2. The CDR3 spans 17 residues. J lost 2 bases, V lost 4 bases, and 10 bases had no gene match. CDR3: CASSYASGRGDQETQYF. DNA for the CDR3: TGTGCCAGCAGTTATGCTAGCGGGAGAGGTGATCAAGAGACCCAGTACTTC.

At least ten counts were recorded for this clonotype. The chain is built from TRBV28 and TRBJ2-7; D call uncertain. In germline, CDR1 is MDHEN, CDR2 SYDVKM. There are 15 residues in the CDR3. V lost 2 bases and J 2 bases, leaving 13 bases between the germline ends. The CDR3, as DNA: TGTGCCAGCAGTTTAAACCCGGATTATACCTACGAGCAGTACTTC. Translation gives CASSLNPDYTYEQYF.

The CDR3 DNA follows: TGTGCCAGCAGTGTGGGACAGGGGGCAGCGTCACCCCTCCACTTT. Its translation is CASSVGQGAASPLHF. The gene calls are TRBV12-3 or TRBV12-4 and TRBJ1-6; 12 bases match TRBD1. V shed 5 bases and J 10 bases; nucleotides not matched to a gene: 6. The CDR3 length is 15 residues.

The rearrangement joins TRBV5-1 to TRBJ2-5, with D possibly matching TRBD2 (6 bases). Per the germline V gene, CDR1 is SGHRS and CDR2 is YFSETQ. There are 14 residues in the CDR3. The ends were cut back, 2 bases at V and 1 base at J, with 9 bases in the middle. The CDR3 DNA reads TGCGCCAGCAGCTTCGGGACTGGCCAAGAGACCCAGTACTTC. This sequence encodes CASSFGTGQETQYF.

This clonotype was observed at least ten times. The chain recombines TRBV14 with TRBJ2-3; no definite D call. Germline CDR1 is SGHDN and CDR2 is FVKESK. The CDR3 length is 16 residues. V lost 2 bases and J lost 1, with 13 bases in between. DNA for the CDR3: TGTGCCAGCAGCCAATTAAAGCTCGCAGGCACAGATACGCAGTATTTT. It codes for CASSQLKLAGTDTQYF.

The V gene is TRBV6-2 or TRBV6-3, the J gene TRBJ2-1, with D unclear. The CDR3 is 12 residues long. Trimming stripped 8 bases from V and 6 bases from J, with 11 bases between. From germline, CDR1 is MNHEY and CDR2 SVGEGT. The CDR3: CASLGASNEQFF. CDR3 DNA: TGTGCCAGCTTGGGCGCGAGCAATGAGCAGTTCTTC.